Listed below are T cell receptor beta chains from one sample, sequenced in a study of molecular identifiers for immune sequencing clone quantification. TCRdb re-called the PCR reads through MiXCR, storing one row per CDR3 protein. The table has roughly 50,000 distinct CDR3 sequences, roughly a quarter seen once. What was sequenced was naive CD8+ T cells from blood, with Jurkat cell RNA spiked in. The source of these receptors is a human donor in good health. Some libraries in this study had Jurkat cell RNA spiked in. Both conserved end residues are part of each CDR3. The D gene is left open where the match is weak. Some rows mark clone size as missing; the rest say once, few, many or name a class of expanded clone.

CDR3nt: TGTGCCAGCAGACGAGACAGGGTCCAAGAGACCCAGTACTTC; CDR3aa: CASRRDRVQETQYF; d_gene: TRBD1; j_gene: TRBJ2-5; abundance: many; v_gene: TRBV6-2/TRBV6-3
CDR3nt: TGTGCCAGCAGCTTAGTCATCCAGCCAGACACCGGGGGGCTGTTTTTT; CDR3aa: CASSLVIQPDTGGLFF; d_gene: .; j_gene: TRBJ2-2; abundance: few; v_gene: TRBV7-2
CDR3nt: TGTGCCACCAGTGATTTCAAACTAGCGGGACCAAATGAGCAGTTCTTC; CDR3aa: CATSDFKLAGPNEQFF; d_gene: TRBD2; j_gene: TRBJ2-1; abundance: many; v_gene: TRBV24-1
CDR3nt: TGTGCCAGCAGCATTTTTAGTGGTTCCTCCTACGAGCAGTACTTC; CDR3aa: CASSIFSGSSYEQYF; d_gene: .; j_gene: TRBJ2-7; abundance: many; v_gene: TRBV2
CDR3nt: TGTGCCAGCAGTTACTCAGGCCGTGTCAGTGGGGACGAGCAGTACTTC; CDR3aa: CASSYSGRVSGDEQYF; d_gene: .; j_gene: TRBJ2-7; abundance: many; v_gene: TRBV6-6
CDR3nt: TGCGCCAGCAGTCATTGGGCGGTTAGTCAGCCCCGGCATTTT; CDR3aa: CASSHWAVSQPRHF; d_gene: .; j_gene: TRBJ1-5; abundance: .; v_gene: TRBV23-1
CDR3nt: TGCAGCGTTTCCCGGGACAGGCCGCCGGACACCGGGGAGCTGTTTTTT; CDR3aa: CSVSRDRPPDTGELFF; d_gene: TRBD1; j_gene: TRBJ2-2; abundance: many; v_gene: TRBV29-1
CDR3nt: TGTGCCAGCAGCTTAGCGCAGGGCAGCCGCAATCAGCCCCAGCATTTT; CDR3aa: CASSLAQGSRNQPQHF; d_gene: .; j_gene: TRBJ1-5; abundance: many; v_gene: TRBV7-9
CDR3nt: TGTGCCAGCAGCTTGGTCCCCGGACAGGGAGGATATGGCTACACCTTC; CDR3aa: CASSLVPGQGGYGYTF; d_gene: TRBD1; j_gene: TRBJ1-2; abundance: .; v_gene: TRBV5-5
CDR3nt: TGTGCCAGCAGTTCTAGATTCCAAGAGACCCAGTACTTC; CDR3aa: CASSSRFQETQYF; d_gene: .; j_gene: TRBJ2-5; abundance: few; v_gene: TRBV28
CDR3nt: TGTGCCAGCAGTTTCTTAGGGACAGGGGGTCCCGAGCAGTACTTC; CDR3aa: CASSFLGTGGPEQYF; d_gene: TRBD1; j_gene: TRBJ2-7; abundance: many; v_gene: TRBV12-3/TRBV12-4
CDR3nt: TGCGCCAGCAGCGCCAGTACAAGCACTGAAGCTTTCTTT; CDR3aa: CASSASTSTEAFF; d_gene: .; j_gene: TRBJ1-1; abundance: many; v_gene: TRBV4-3
CDR3nt: TGTGCCAGCAGTGGGACTACGTCTAGCACAGATACGCAGTATTTT; CDR3aa: CASSGTTSSTDTQYF; d_gene: TRBD2; j_gene: TRBJ2-3; abundance: many; v_gene: TRBV7-9
CDR3nt: TGTGCCAGCAGTTACTCGAACCGGGCGGTATGGAATGAAAAGCTGTTTTTT; CDR3aa: CASSYSNRAVWNEKLFF; d_gene: .; j_gene: TRBJ1-4; abundance: many; v_gene: TRBV6-5
CDR3nt: TGTGCCAGCAGTTTATCAATAGCGGGAGTCCTCGAGCAGTACTTC; CDR3aa: CASSLSIAGVLEQYF; d_gene: TRBD2; j_gene: TRBJ2-7; abundance: many; v_gene: TRBV27
CDR3nt: TGCGCCAGCAGCCACCCGGGACTAGCGGAGCTCACAGATACGCAGTATTTT; CDR3aa: CASSHPGLAELTDTQYF; d_gene: TRBD2; j_gene: TRBJ2-3; abundance: few; v_gene: TRBV4-1
CDR3nt: TGTGCCAGCAGCTTAGGTCCCGCTTTCTACGAGCAGTACTTC; CDR3aa: CASSLGPAFYEQYF; d_gene: .; j_gene: TRBJ2-7; abundance: many; v_gene: TRBV7-2
CDR3nt: TGTGCCAGTAGTGGACCAGACACAGATACGCAGTATTTT; CDR3aa: CASSGPDTDTQYF; d_gene: .; j_gene: TRBJ2-3; abundance: many; v_gene: TRBV19
CDR3nt: TGTGCCAGCAGCCCTAACGTCGTGTACGGAGACGATAACTATGGCTACACCTTC; CDR3aa: CASSPNVVYGDDNYGYTF; d_gene: .; j_gene: TRBJ1-2; abundance: few; v_gene: TRBV11-2
CDR3nt: TGTGCCAGCAGCTTGGATATGGGGGTTTTCAGGGGGCCCTTGGGTGATACGCAGTATTTT; CDR3aa: CASSLDMGVFRGPLGDTQYF; d_gene: TRBD1; j_gene: TRBJ2-3; abundance: few; v_gene: TRBV5-5
CDR3nt: TGTGCCAGCAGCTCATCAGGGTTCCCCTACGAGCAGTACTTC; CDR3aa: CASSSSGFPYEQYF; d_gene: .; j_gene: TRBJ2-7; abundance: many; v_gene: TRBV7-9
CDR3nt: TGTGCCAGTAGCCCGCCGGGACTAGCGATCAATGAGCAGTTCTTC; CDR3aa: CASSPPGLAINEQFF; d_gene: TRBD2; j_gene: TRBJ2-1; abundance: many; v_gene: TRBV19
CDR3nt: TGTGCCAGCGGTACAGAAAACAATCAGCCCCAGCATTTT; CDR3aa: CASGTENNQPQHF; d_gene: .; j_gene: TRBJ1-5; abundance: many; v_gene: TRBV6-5
CDR3nt: TGTGCCAGTACCATCAGACTCGGCAGGGCCTACGAGCAGTACTTC; CDR3aa: CASTIRLGRAYEQYF; d_gene: .; j_gene: TRBJ2-7; abundance: .; v_gene: TRBV19
CDR3nt: TGTGCCAGCAGCCCCCTCTCCTACGAGCAGTACTTC; CDR3aa: CASSPLSYEQYF; d_gene: .; j_gene: TRBJ2-7; abundance: many; v_gene: TRBV7-2
CDR3nt: TGTGCCAGCATGGGGAGTCGGACTGAAGCTTTCTTT; CDR3aa: CASMGSRTEAFF; d_gene: .; j_gene: TRBJ1-1; abundance: many; v_gene: TRBV5-6